This is a list of T cell receptor beta chains from one sample in a study of vaccination and CD4 T cells after COVID-19. TCRdb redid the calling of the PCR reads with MiXCR, one entry per CDR3 protein. The sample has some 9,200 distinct CDR3 sequences, around 35% seen once. No antigen is known for these receptors. The specimen was CD4+ T cells from blood, cultured in vitro. The receptors were sampled from a human donor in good health. Each CDR3 is given with its conserved first and last residue. D genes are given only for firm matches. Clone size is not always given. Where it is, it says once, few, many or a class for expanded clones.

clone_size: -
j_call: TRBJ1-1
d_call: -
v_call: TRBV11-2
cdr3_nt: TGTGCCAGCAGCTTACTCGGGCTGGGCACTGAAGCTTTCTTT
cdr3_aa: CASSLLGLGTEAFF

clone_size: few
j_call: TRBJ2-1
d_call: TRBD2
v_call: TRBV7-7
cdr3_nt: TGTGCTAGCAGCTCGGGACTAGCGGGAGCCAGTGAGCAGTTCTTC
cdr3_aa: CASSSGLAGASEQFF

clone_size: once
j_call: TRBJ1-4
d_call: -
v_call: TRBV28
cdr3_nt: TGTGCCAGCATGGACCCCGCGAATGAAAAACTGTTTTTT
cdr3_aa: CASMDPANEKLFF

clone_size: -
j_call: TRBJ1-2
d_call: TRBD1
v_call: TRBV5-4
cdr3_nt: TGTGCCAGCAGCCGTTGGACAGGGGATGGCTACACCTTC
cdr3_aa: CASSRWTGDGYTF

clone_size: -
j_call: TRBJ1-2
d_call: -
v_call: TRBV28
cdr3_nt: TGTGCCAGCATCGGGATCTATGTCTATGGCTACACCTTC
cdr3_aa: CASIGIYVYGYTF

clone_size: -
j_call: TRBJ1-4
d_call: -
v_call: TRBV20-1
cdr3_nt: TGCAGTGCTAGAGATCAGGCAGGGCTTCGGGAAAAACTGTTTTTT
cdr3_aa: CSARDQAGLREKLFF

clone_size: medium-sized
j_call: TRBJ2-3
d_call: TRBD2
v_call: TRBV7-2
cdr3_nt: TGTGCCAGCAGCTTAGCGGGAGGGCCCACAGATACGCAGTATTTT
cdr3_aa: CASSLAGGPTDTQYF

clone_size: -
j_call: TRBJ1-1
d_call: -
v_call: TRBV7-2
cdr3_nt: TGTGCCAGCAGCTTAACTCCCGTGACAGGGAACACTGAAGCTTTCTTT
cdr3_aa: CASSLTPVTGNTEAFF

clone_size: -
j_call: TRBJ1-5
d_call: -
v_call: TRBV9
cdr3_nt: TGTGCCAGCAGCGTAGGGGGGGCGAGCAATCAGCCCCAGCATTTT
cdr3_aa: CASSVGGASNQPQHF

clone_size: -
j_call: TRBJ2-2
d_call: TRBD1
v_call: TRBV27
cdr3_nt: TGTGCCAGCGGAAGACAGGGTGGCACCGGGGAGCTGTTTTTT
cdr3_aa: CASGRQGGTGELFF

clone_size: -
j_call: TRBJ1-2
d_call: TRBD1
v_call: TRBV10-3
cdr3_nt: TGTGCCATCAGTGAGCCAGGGGGAGGGTGGGTCAAGACAGCTGGTTATGGCTACACCTTC
cdr3_aa: CAISEPGGGWVKTAGYGYTF

clone_size: -
j_call: TRBJ2-7
d_call: -
v_call: TRBV6-5
cdr3_nt: TGTGCCAGCAGTTACGTCCCGAACCTCGGACGGAACGAGCAGTACTTC
cdr3_aa: CASSYVPNLGRNEQYF

clone_size: few
j_call: TRBJ2-5
d_call: TRBD1
v_call: TRBV24-1
cdr3_nt: TGTGCCACCAGTGACCCCCGGGACAGGGTAAGGCAAGAGACCCAGTACTTC
cdr3_aa: CATSDPRDRVRQETQYF

clone_size: -
j_call: TRBJ1-2
d_call: -
v_call: TRBV5-1
cdr3_nt: TGCGCCAGCAGCTCGCTACCGACCTATGGCTACACCTTC
cdr3_aa: CASSSLPTYGYTF

clone_size: -
j_call: TRBJ2-6
d_call: -
v_call: TRBV7-3
cdr3_nt: TGTGCCAGCAGCTTAACTAGGGACTCTGGGGCCAACGTCCTGACTTTC
cdr3_aa: CASSLTRDSGANVLTF

clone_size: -
j_call: TRBJ2-3
d_call: -
v_call: TRBV7-9
cdr3_nt: TGTGCCAGCATCGAGGGGAGAAGCACAGATACGCAGTATTTT
cdr3_aa: CASIEGRSTDTQYF

clone_size: few
j_call: TRBJ1-5
d_call: -
v_call: TRBV30
cdr3_nt: TGTGCCTGGAACGCGGCCCTTAGCAATCAGCCCCAGCATTTT
cdr3_aa: CAWNAALSNQPQHF

clone_size: few
j_call: TRBJ2-5
d_call: -
v_call: TRBV21-1
cdr3_nt: TGTGCCAGCAGCAAAGGCAATCAACTAGCGGCCCCGGCCCAGTACTTC
cdr3_aa: CASSKGNQLAAPAQYF

clone_size: -
j_call: TRBJ1-6
d_call: TRBD1
v_call: TRBV6-1
cdr3_nt: TGTGCCAGCAGTGCAATCACAGGGGGCTCACCCCTCCACTTT
cdr3_aa: CASSAITGGSPLHF

clone_size: -
j_call: TRBJ2-7
d_call: TRBD2
v_call: TRBV6-5
cdr3_nt: TGTGCCAGCAGTTACTCAATCAGCGGGAGGGCCGGGCAGTACTTC
cdr3_aa: CASSYSISGRAGQYF

clone_size: medium-sized
j_call: TRBJ1-5
d_call: -
v_call: TRBV19
cdr3_nt: TGTGCCAGTACCTACAGGGTAGAGAGCAATCAGCCCCAGCATTTT
cdr3_aa: CASTYRVESNQPQHF

clone_size: -
j_call: TRBJ2-7
d_call: TRBD1
v_call: TRBV20-1
cdr3_nt: TGCAGTGCAGCCCCAGGGGGCCGCTACGAGCAGTACTTC
cdr3_aa: CSAAPGGRYEQYF

clone_size: -
j_call: TRBJ2-1
d_call: -
v_call: TRBV10-3
cdr3_nt: TGTGCCATCAGTGATCTCCTCTGGAATGAGCAGTTCTTC
cdr3_aa: CAISDLLWNEQFF

clone_size: few
j_call: TRBJ1-2
d_call: -
v_call: TRBV12-3/TRBV12-4
cdr3_nt: TGTGCCAGCGCCTCCCGGATCTTTCGGGGCTATGGCTACACCTTC
cdr3_aa: CASASRIFRGYGYTF

clone_size: -
j_call: TRBJ2-7
d_call: TRBD1
v_call: TRBV7-2
cdr3_nt: TGTGCCAGCAGCCCCGGACAGGGGGACGAGCAGTACTTC
cdr3_aa: CASSPGQGDEQYF

clone_size: few
j_call: TRBJ2-3
d_call: -
v_call: TRBV20-1
cdr3_nt: TGCAGTGTAAGGGCGGCAGATACGCAGTATTTT
cdr3_aa: CSVRAADTQYF

clone_size: -
j_call: TRBJ1-2
d_call: TRBD1
v_call: TRBV18
cdr3_nt: TGTGCCAGCTCACCAATCGGACAGGTCGGAGCTAACTATGGCTACACCTTC
cdr3_aa: CASSPIGQVGANYGYTF

clone_size: -
j_call: TRBJ2-7
d_call: -
v_call: TRBV2
cdr3_nt: TGTGCCAGCAGCCCGGCCAGTCAAAAGCAGTACTTC
cdr3_aa: CASSPASQKQYF

clone_size: -
j_call: TRBJ2-5
d_call: TRBD2
v_call: TRBV2
cdr3_nt: TGTGCCAGCAGTGTACTAGCGGGAGAAGAGACCCAGTACTTC
cdr3_aa: CASSVLAGEETQYF

clone_size: -
j_call: TRBJ2-7
d_call: -
v_call: TRBV18
cdr3_nt: TGTGCCAGCTCACCACTACAGTATACATACGAGCAGTACTTC
cdr3_aa: CASSPLQYTYEQYF

clone_size: -
j_call: TRBJ1-5
d_call: -
v_call: TRBV19
cdr3_nt: TGTGCCAGTAAGCTTTGGGGGGAAGAGGATCAGCCCCAGCATTTT
cdr3_aa: CASKLWGEEDQPQHF

clone_size: -
j_call: TRBJ2-7
d_call: TRBD1
v_call: TRBV20-1
cdr3_nt: TGCAGTGCTAGAGATCAGGACAGGGGGCGGTACGAGCAGTACTTC
cdr3_aa: CSARDQDRGRYEQYF

clone_size: -
j_call: TRBJ2-7
d_call: -
v_call: TRBV19
cdr3_nt: TGTGCCAGTAAACAAGGCCACGAGCAGTACTTC
cdr3_aa: CASKQGHEQYF

clone_size: -
j_call: TRBJ2-7
d_call: TRBD2
v_call: TRBV28
cdr3_nt: TGTGCCAGCAGTTTAGGAGGGGGACTAGCCTACGAGCAGTACTTC
cdr3_aa: CASSLGGGLAYEQYF

clone_size: -
j_call: TRBJ2-3
d_call: TRBD2
v_call: TRBV20-1
cdr3_nt: TGCAGTGCTAGGGATAGCGGGAGATCTACAGATACGCAGTATTTT
cdr3_aa: CSARDSGRSTDTQYF

clone_size: -
j_call: TRBJ2-4
d_call: -
v_call: TRBV7-2
cdr3_nt: TGTGCCAGTAGCGGGTGGGGGCGCGGAAACATTCAGTACTTC
cdr3_aa: CASSGWGRGNIQYF

clone_size: -
j_call: TRBJ2-7
d_call: -
v_call: TRBV20-1
cdr3_nt: TGCAGTGCTAGAGATCGGCACAGAGCCTACGAGCAGTACTTC
cdr3_aa: CSARDRHRAYEQYF

clone_size: -
j_call: TRBJ1-5
d_call: -
v_call: TRBV18
cdr3_nt: TGTGCCAGCTCACCACCGCCCGGGAGAGGCAATCAGCCCCAGCATTTT
cdr3_aa: CASSPPPGRGNQPQHF

clone_size: -
j_call: TRBJ1-5
d_call: -
v_call: TRBV20-1
cdr3_nt: TGCAGTGCTTCAGCGTTGGACGGGAAATTTCAGCCCCAGCATTTT
cdr3_aa: CSASALDGKFQPQHF

clone_size: few
j_call: TRBJ2-4
d_call: TRBD1
v_call: TRBV4-2
cdr3_nt: TGTGCCAGCAGCCAAGGCCTACAGGGGGCTGGCAAAAACATTCAGTACTTC
cdr3_aa: CASSQGLQGAGKNIQYF

clone_size: few
j_call: TRBJ1-5
d_call: TRBD1
v_call: TRBV19
cdr3_nt: TGTGCCAGTAGTACCCGGACAGGGGGCGCCTTCCAGCCCCAGCATTTT
cdr3_aa: CASSTRTGGAFQPQHF

clone_size: -
j_call: TRBJ2-5
d_call: TRBD1
v_call: TRBV28
cdr3_nt: TGTGCCAGCAGTTCTGCCTTGACAGGGCAGAGGGAGACCCAGTACTTC
cdr3_aa: CASSSALTGQRETQYF

clone_size: -
j_call: TRBJ1-3
d_call: -
v_call: TRBV28
cdr3_nt: TGTGCCAGCAGCTACCTTGGAAACACCATATATTTT
cdr3_aa: CASSYLGNTIYF

clone_size: -
j_call: TRBJ1-1
d_call: -
v_call: TRBV7-2
cdr3_nt: TGTGCCAGCAGCTTAGAGGCGGTGAACACTGAAGCTTTCTTT
cdr3_aa: CASSLEAVNTEAFF

clone_size: few
j_call: TRBJ2-3
d_call: TRBD1
v_call: TRBV20-1
cdr3_nt: TGCAGTGCTAGGGGACAGGGGAATGGCGCGGCTCCTTACACAGATACGCAGTATTTT
cdr3_aa: CSARGQGNGAAPYTDTQYF

clone_size: few
j_call: TRBJ2-5
d_call: TRBD1
v_call: TRBV6-1
cdr3_nt: TGTGCCAGCAGTGACACGGGACAGGGTAGGGGAAAGACCCAGTACTTC
cdr3_aa: CASSDTGQGRGKTQYF

clone_size: few
j_call: TRBJ2-2
d_call: TRBD2
v_call: TRBV6-5
cdr3_nt: TGTGCCAGCAGTTACCCCGGGAGGGTGGCCGGGGAGCTGTTTTTT
cdr3_aa: CASSYPGRVAGELFF

clone_size: medium-sized
j_call: TRBJ2-5
d_call: -
v_call: TRBV7-7
cdr3_nt: TGTGCTAGCAGCTTAGGCGGAGAAGGAGAGACCCAGTACTTC
cdr3_aa: CASSLGGEGETQYF

clone_size: -
j_call: TRBJ2-7
d_call: -
v_call: TRBV7-3
cdr3_nt: TGTGCCAGCAGCTTAGCACTGGGGGCCGAGCAGTACTTC
cdr3_aa: CASSLALGAEQYF

clone_size: -
j_call: TRBJ1-6
d_call: -
v_call: TRBV6-1
cdr3_nt: TGTGCCAGCTCCAACCCTTTCTCACCCCTCCACTTT
cdr3_aa: CASSNPFSPLHF

clone_size: few
j_call: TRBJ2-5
d_call: -
v_call: TRBV2
cdr3_nt: TGTGCCAGCAACTCAGTTCCACTGGAGACCCAGTACTTC
cdr3_aa: CASNSVPLETQYF

clone_size: -
j_call: TRBJ2-3
d_call: TRBD2
v_call: TRBV7-9
cdr3_nt: TGTGCCAGCAGCCCAAAGGTAGCGGGGAGCACAGATACGCAGTATTTT
cdr3_aa: CASSPKVAGSTDTQYF

clone_size: -
j_call: TRBJ1-5
d_call: -
v_call: TRBV7-2
cdr3_nt: TGTGCCAGCAGCTTTAGCGAGGGGGGCCCGGCCCAGCATTTT
cdr3_aa: CASSFSEGGPAQHF

clone_size: -
j_call: TRBJ1-5
d_call: -
v_call: TRBV5-6
cdr3_nt: TGTGCCAGCAGCTTGGCGGGGGGGAGCAATCAGCCCCAGCATTTT
cdr3_aa: CASSLAGGSNQPQHF

clone_size: -
j_call: TRBJ2-5
d_call: -
v_call: TRBV12-5
cdr3_nt: TGTGCTAGTGGTTCCGGGAGTGGGGAGACCCAGTACTTC
cdr3_aa: CASGSGSGETQYF

clone_size: few
j_call: TRBJ1-2
d_call: TRBD1
v_call: TRBV24-1
cdr3_nt: TGTGCCACCAGTGAACCGGGACAGGGGGCTGGTGGCTACACCTTC
cdr3_aa: CATSEPGQGAGGYTF

clone_size: -
j_call: TRBJ2-7
d_call: TRBD1
v_call: TRBV28
cdr3_nt: TGTGCCAGCATCAGGACAGGGGGTTCCTACGAGCAGTACTTC
cdr3_aa: CASIRTGGSYEQYF